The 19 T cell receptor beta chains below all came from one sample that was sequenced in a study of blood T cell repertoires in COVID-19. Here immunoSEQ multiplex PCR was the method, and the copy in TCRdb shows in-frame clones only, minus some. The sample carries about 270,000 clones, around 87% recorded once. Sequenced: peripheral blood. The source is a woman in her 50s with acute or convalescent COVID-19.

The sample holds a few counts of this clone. As DNA, the CDR3 is TGCGCCAGCAGCCAGGGACAGGGGGACACCGGGGAGCTGTTTTTT. Its protein product is CASSQGQGDTGELFF. The V gene is TRBV4-3, the J gene TRBJ2-2; 11 bases map to TRBD1. Germline CDR1 LGHNA, CDR2 YSLEER. J gave up 3 bases and V 3 bases, and 0 bases lay outside the gene matches. There are 15 residues in the CDR3.

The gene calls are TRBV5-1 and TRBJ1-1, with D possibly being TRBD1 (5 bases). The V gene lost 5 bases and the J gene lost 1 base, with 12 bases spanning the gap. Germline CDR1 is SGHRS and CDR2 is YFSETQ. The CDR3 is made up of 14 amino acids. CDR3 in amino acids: CASSSNTGNTEAFF. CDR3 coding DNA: TGCGCCAGCAGTTCGAATACAGGGAACACTGAAGCTTTCTTT.

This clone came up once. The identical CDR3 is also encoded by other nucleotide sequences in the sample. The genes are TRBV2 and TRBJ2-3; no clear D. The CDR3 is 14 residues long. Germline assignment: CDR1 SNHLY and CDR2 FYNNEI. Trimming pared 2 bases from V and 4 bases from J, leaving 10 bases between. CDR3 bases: TGTGCCAGCAGTGAATTCGTGGTAGCAGATACGCAGTATTTT. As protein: CASSEFVVADTQYF.

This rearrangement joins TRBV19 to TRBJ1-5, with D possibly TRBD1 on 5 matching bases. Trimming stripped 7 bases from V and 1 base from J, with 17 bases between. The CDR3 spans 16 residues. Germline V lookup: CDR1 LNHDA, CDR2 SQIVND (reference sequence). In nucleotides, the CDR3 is TGTGCCAGTACCCCTCGGGGGATGTGGAGCAATCAGCCCCAGCATTTT. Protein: CASTPRGMWSNQPQHF.

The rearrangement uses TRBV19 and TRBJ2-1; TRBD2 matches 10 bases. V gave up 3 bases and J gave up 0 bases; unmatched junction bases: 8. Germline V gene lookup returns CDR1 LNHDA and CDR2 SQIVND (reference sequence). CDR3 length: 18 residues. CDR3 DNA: TGTGCCAGTAGTATCCCCTCATGGACTAGCGGCTCCTACAATGAGCAGTTCTTC. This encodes CASSIPSWTSGSYNEQFF.

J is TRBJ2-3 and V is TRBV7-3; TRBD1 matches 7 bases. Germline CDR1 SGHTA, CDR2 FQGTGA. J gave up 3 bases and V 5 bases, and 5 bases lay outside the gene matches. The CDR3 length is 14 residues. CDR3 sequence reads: CASSPDRETDTQYF. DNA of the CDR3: TGTGCCAGCAGCCCTGACAGGGAGACAGATACGCAGTATTTT.

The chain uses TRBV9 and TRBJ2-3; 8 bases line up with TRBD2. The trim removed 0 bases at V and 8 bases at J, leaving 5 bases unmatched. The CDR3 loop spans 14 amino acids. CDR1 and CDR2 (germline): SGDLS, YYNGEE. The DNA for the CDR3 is TGTGCCAGCAGCGTAGAAGCGGGAGTTGGTACGCAGTATTTT. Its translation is CASSVEAGVGTQYF.

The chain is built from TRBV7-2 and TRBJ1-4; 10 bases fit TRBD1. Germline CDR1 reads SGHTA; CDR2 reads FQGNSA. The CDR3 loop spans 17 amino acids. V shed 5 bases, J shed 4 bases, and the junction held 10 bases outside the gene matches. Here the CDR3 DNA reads TGTGCCAGCAGCCCCGGGACAGGGGAGCCGGGTAATGAAAAACTGTTTTTT. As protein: CASSPGTGEPGNEKLFF. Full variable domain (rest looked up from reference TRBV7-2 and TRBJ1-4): GAGVSQSPSNKVTEKGKDVELRCDPISGHTALYWYRQSLGQGLEFLIYFQGNSAPDKSGLPSDRFSAERTGGSVSTLTIQRTQQEDSAVYLCASSPGTGEPGNEKLFFGSGTQLSVL.

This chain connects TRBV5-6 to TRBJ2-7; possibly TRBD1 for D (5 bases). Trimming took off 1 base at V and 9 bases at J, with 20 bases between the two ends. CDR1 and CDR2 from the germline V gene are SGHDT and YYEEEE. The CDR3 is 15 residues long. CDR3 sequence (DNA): TGTGCCAGCAGCTTGTTACGCTTAGAAGGGGCCGGGCAGTACTTC. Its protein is CASSLLRLEGAGQYF. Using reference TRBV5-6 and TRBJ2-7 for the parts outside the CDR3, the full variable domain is DAGVTQSPTHLIKTRGQQVTLRCSPKSGHDTVSWYQQALGQGPQFIFQYYEEEERQRGNFPDRFSGHQFPNYSSELNVNALLLGDSALYLCASSLLRLEGAGQYFGPGTRLTVT.

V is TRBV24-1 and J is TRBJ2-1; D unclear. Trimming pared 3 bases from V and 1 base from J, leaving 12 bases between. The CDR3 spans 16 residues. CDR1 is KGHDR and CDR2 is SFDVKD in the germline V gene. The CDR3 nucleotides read TGTGCCACCAGTGATAGCTCCGCTCTGTCCTACAATGAGCAGTTCTTC. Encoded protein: CATSDSSALSYNEQFF.

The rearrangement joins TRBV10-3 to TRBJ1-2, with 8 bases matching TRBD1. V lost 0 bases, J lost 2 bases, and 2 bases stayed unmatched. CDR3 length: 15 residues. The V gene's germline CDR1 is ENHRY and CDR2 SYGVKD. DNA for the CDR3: TGTGCCATCAGTGAGTCCGGGACAGGAAACTATGGCTACACCTTC. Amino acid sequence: CAISESGTGNYGYTF.

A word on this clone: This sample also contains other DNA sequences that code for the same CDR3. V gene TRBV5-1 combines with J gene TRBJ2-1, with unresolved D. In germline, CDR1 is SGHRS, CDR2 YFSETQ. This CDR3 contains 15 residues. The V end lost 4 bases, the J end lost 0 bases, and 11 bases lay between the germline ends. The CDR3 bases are TGCGCCAGCAGCCTCGCGGCAAGCTCCTACAATGAGCAGTTCTTC. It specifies CASSLAASSYNEQFF.

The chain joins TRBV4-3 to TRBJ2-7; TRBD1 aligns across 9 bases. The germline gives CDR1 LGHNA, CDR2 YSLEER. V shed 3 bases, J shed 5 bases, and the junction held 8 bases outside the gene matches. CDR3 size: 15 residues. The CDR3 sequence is CASSHRDRVFDEQYF. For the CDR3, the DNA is TGCGCCAGCAGCCACCGGGACAGGGTATTCGACGAGCAGTACTTC.

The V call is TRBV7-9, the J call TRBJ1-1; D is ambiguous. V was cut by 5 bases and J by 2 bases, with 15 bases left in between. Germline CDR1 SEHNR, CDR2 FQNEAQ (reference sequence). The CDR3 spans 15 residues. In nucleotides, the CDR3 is TGTGCCAGCAGCCAGTTGGGCGCGGGCAACACTGAAGCTTTCTTT. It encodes CASSQLGAGNTEAFF.

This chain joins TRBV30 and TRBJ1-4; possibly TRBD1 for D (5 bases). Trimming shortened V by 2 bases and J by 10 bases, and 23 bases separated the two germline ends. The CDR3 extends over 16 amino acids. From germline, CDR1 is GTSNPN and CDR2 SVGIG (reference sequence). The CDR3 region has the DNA TGTGCCTGGAGTCCTGAACCGGGACTGGACCGCGGAAAACTGTTTTTT. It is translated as CAWSPEPGLDRGKLFF.

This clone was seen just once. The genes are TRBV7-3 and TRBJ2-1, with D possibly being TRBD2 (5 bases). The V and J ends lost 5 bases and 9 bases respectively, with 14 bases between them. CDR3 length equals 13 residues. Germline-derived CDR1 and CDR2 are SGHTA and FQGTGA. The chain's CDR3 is CASSPNSAGEQFF. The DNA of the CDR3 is TGTGCCAGCAGCCCCAATAGCGCTGGTGAGCAGTTCTTC. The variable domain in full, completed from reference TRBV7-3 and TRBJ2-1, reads GAGVSQTPSNKVTEKGKYVELRCDPISGHTALYWYRQSLGQGPEFLIYFQGTGAADDSGLPNDRFFAVRPEGSVSTLKIQRTERGDSAVYLCASSPNSAGEQFFGPGTRLTVL.

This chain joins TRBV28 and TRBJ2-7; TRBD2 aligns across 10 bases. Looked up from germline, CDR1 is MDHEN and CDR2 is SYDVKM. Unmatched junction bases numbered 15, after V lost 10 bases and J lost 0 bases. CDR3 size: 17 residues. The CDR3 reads CATTGASGRAASYEQYF. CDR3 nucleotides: TGTGCCACCACAGGGGCTAGCGGGAGAGCTGCCTCCTACGAGCAGTACTTC.

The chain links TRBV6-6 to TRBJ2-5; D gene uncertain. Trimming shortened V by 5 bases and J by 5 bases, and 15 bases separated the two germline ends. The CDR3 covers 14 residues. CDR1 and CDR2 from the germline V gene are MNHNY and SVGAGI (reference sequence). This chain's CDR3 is CASSQAGYAETQYF. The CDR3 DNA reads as TGTGCCAGCAGTCAGGCCGGGTACGCGGAGACCCAGTACTTC.

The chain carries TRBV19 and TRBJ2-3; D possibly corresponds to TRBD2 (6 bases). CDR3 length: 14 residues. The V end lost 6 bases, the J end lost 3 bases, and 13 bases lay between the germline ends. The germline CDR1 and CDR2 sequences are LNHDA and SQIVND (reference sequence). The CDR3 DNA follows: TGTGCCAGTAGACGACTAGGGGATACAGATACGCAGTATTTT. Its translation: CASRRLGDTDTQYF. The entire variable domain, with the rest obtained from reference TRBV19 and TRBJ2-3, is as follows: DGGITQSPKYLFRKEGQNVTLSCEQNLNHDAMYWYRQDPGQGLRLIYYSQIVNDFQKGDIAEGYSVSREKKESFPLTVTSAQKNPTAFYLCASRRLGDTDTQYFGPGTRLTVL.